The rows below give T cell receptor beta chains drawn from one sample of a study of blood T cell repertoires in COVID-19. Only in-frame clones appear in the TCRdb table, and some are missing; sequencing was by immunoSEQ multiplex PCR. The sample carries 180,000 or so clones, 75% to 90% recorded once. Sequencing used PBMCs or T cells enriched from blood (not recorded which). The receptors stem from a man aged 35-49 years who had recovered from COVID-19. The CDR3 runs from the conserved cysteine through the conserved F or W. D genes are given only for firm matches. A row's size may be missing; if present it is once, few, many or a size class.

D	V	size	J	DNA	CDR3
TRBD1	TRBV5-4	once	TRBJ1-2	TGTGCCAGCAGCGGCGGGACAGGGAACTATGGCTACACCTTC	CASSGGTGNYGYTF
TRBD1	TRBV11-3	.	TRBJ2-3	TGTGCCAGCAGCAACGGACAGGGTACCACAGATACGCAGTATTTT	CASSNGQGTTDTQYF
TRBD1	TRBV27	.	TRBJ2-5	TGTGCCACTCAGCCTGGGACAGGGACTATTGGAGAGACCCAGTACTTC	CATQPGTGTIGETQYF
TRBD2	TRBV2	once	TRBJ2-7	TGTGCCATCAAGGCTAGCGGGAGGTACGAGCAGTACTTC	CAIKASGRYEQYF
.	TRBV15	.	TRBJ2-6	TGTGCCACCAGCAGAGCTAGCGTTGGAGGTCTGAAGGCCAACGTCCTGACTTTC	CATSRASVGGLKANVLTF
.	TRBV9	.	TRBJ1-5	TGTGCCAGCAGCGGCTCCCCCGAGACTCCCCAGCATTTT	CASSGSPETPQHF
TRBD1	TRBV5-1	.	TRBJ1-5	TGCGCCAGCAGCTTATCAGGGGGCGGCAATCAGCCCCAGCATTTT	CASSLSGGGNQPQHF
.	TRBV11-2	.	TRBJ2-6	TGTGCCAGCAGCCAAGGGGCTTCTGGGGCCAACGTCCTGACTTTC	CASSQGASGANVLTF
.	TRBV24-1	.	TRBJ1-5	TGTGCCACCAGTGGTCAGGTCCAAGGGCCCCAGCATTTT	CATSGQVQGPQHF
.	TRBV12-5	few	TRBJ1-3	TGTGCTAGTGGCTCAGGGGCATCGAGAAACACCATATATTTT	CASGSGASRNTIYF
.	TRBV2	few	TRBJ2-7	TGTGCCTCGAACCGAGAGAACTCCTACGAGCAGTACTTC	CASNRENSYEQYF
.	TRBV20-1	few	TRBJ1-5	TGCAGTGCTAGTGGGACAAACAATCAGCCCCAGCATTTT	CSASGTNNQPQHF
TRBD2	TRBV11-3	.	TRBJ2-1	TGTGCCAGCAGCTGGACTAGCGTTGGGCTCGATGAGCAGTTCTTC	CASSWTSVGLDEQFF
TRBD1	TRBV9	.	TRBJ2-1	TGTGCCAGCAGCGTGGGTACCGGGACAGTATACAATGAGCAGTTCTTC	CASSVGTGTVYNEQFF
.	TRBV7-9	.	TRBJ2-7	TGTGCCAGCAGCTCTCAGGGGAAGGGATACGAGCAGTACTTC	CASSSQGKGYEQYF
TRBD1	TRBV7-8	.	TRBJ1-4	TGTGCCAGCAGCTCCCGGGACAGGGTAATGGGAATCGAAAAACTGTTTTTT	CASSSRDRVMGIEKLFF
.	TRBV18	.	TRBJ1-5	TGTGCCAGCTCACTAATCGACAGTTCTAGCAATCAGCCCCAGCATTTT	CASSLIDSSSNQPQHF
.	TRBV27	.	TRBJ1-1	TGTGCCAGCAGTCCCTCCTCCAGTCAGAACACTGAAGCTTTCTTT	CASSPSSSQNTEAFF